Shown below are 20 T cell receptor beta chains from a single sample sequenced in a study of technical replicates of blood from a few donors. The protocol was immunoSEQ multiplex PCR, while the TCRdb copy is restricted to in-frame clones and leaves out a portion. Of approximately 70,000 clones detected, more than 95% appear once; the ten largest clones hold roughly 0.16%. Sequences were obtained from T cells isolated from PBMCs. Every receptor here comes from a human donor in good health.

The chain joins TRBV7-7 to TRBJ2-5; TRBD1 agrees at 7 bases. This CDR3 contains 20 residues. Trimming removed 5 bases from V and 2 bases from J; junction bases left unmatched: 23. The germline V gene encodes CDR1 SSHAT and CDR2 FNYEAQ (reference sequence). The CDR3 loop reads CASSHARAGGRVPKQETQYF. DNA for the CDR3: TGTGCCAGCAGCCACGCCCGGGCAGGGGGTAGGGTCCCTAAACAAGAGACCCAGTACTTC.

The chain employs TRBV5-1 and TRBJ1-1; a possible D gene is TRBD1 (6 bases). Trimming took off 4 bases at V and 10 bases at J, with 17 bases between the two ends. The CDR3 sequence is 13 residues long. Germline V gives CDR1 SGHRS, CDR2 YFSETQ. CDR3: CASSAEQGSAAFF. The CDR3 DNA reads TGCGCCAGCAGCGCAGAACAGGGTTCGGCAGCTTTCTTT.

The chain couples TRBV14 to TRBJ2-7, with 9 bases aligning to TRBD1. Germline V gene data show CDR1 as SGHDN and CDR2 as FVKESK. After removal of 1 base from V and 5 bases from J, the junction contained 6 bases not matched to a gene. The CDR3 contains 15 residues. CDR3 loop: CASSQAYRGRDEQYF. The CDR3 region has the DNA TGTGCCAGCAGCCAAGCCTACAGGGGGCGTGACGAGCAGTACTTC.

The rearrangement links TRBV30 to TRBJ2-7; possible D gene TRBD1, 5 bases. Germline-derived CDR1 and CDR2 are GTSNPN and SVGIG (reference sequence). The CDR3 runs to 13 residues. Trimming pared 5 bases from V and 4 bases from J, leaving 15 bases between. As DNA, the CDR3 is TGTGCCTGGTGTAGGGATGGACAATACGAGCAGTACTTC. This codes for CAWCRDGQYEQYF. Full variable domain (rest looked up from reference TRBV30 and TRBJ2-7): SQTIHQWPATLVQPVGSPLSLECTVEGTSNPNLYWYRQAAGRGLQLLFYSVGIGQISSEVPQNLSASRPQDRQFILSSKKLLLSDSGFYLCAWCRDGQYEQYFGPGTRLTVT.

This chain connects TRBV13 to TRBJ1-5, with TRBD1 as a possible D gene (5 bases). V was shortened by 3 bases and J by 2 bases, with 11 bases between the two germline ends. The CDR3 runs 15 residues. In germline, CDR1 is PRHDT, CDR2 FYEKMQ (reference sequence). The CDR3 reads CASSFGGLGNQPQHF. CDR3 in DNA: TGTGCCAGCAGCTTCGGGGGTTTGGGCAATCAGCCCCAGCATTTT.

The V and J genes are TRBV5-1 and TRBJ2-2; a weak D match, TRBD2 (5 bases). Per the germline V gene, CDR1 is SGHRS and CDR2 is YFSETQ. V lost 2 bases to trimming and J lost 6 bases, with 14 bases between them. CDR3 length: 15 residues. The CDR3 region is CASSFRTHNAGELFF. The CDR3 DNA follows: TGCGCCAGCAGCTTCAGGACTCACAATGCCGGGGAGCTGTTTTTT. The entire variable domain, with the rest obtained from reference TRBV5-1 and TRBJ2-2, is as follows: KAGVTQTPRYLIKTRGQQVTLSCSPISGHRSVSWYQQTPGQGLQFLFEYFSETQRNKGNFPGRFSGRQFSNSRSEMNVSTLELGDSALYLCASSFRTHNAGELFFGEGSRLTVL.

The chain recombines TRBV2 with TRBJ1-1, with TRBD1 matching over 10 bases. Germline V lookup: CDR1 SNHLY, CDR2 FYNNEI. J was trimmed by 1 base and V by 4 bases; bases with no gene match: 3. The length of the CDR3 is 15 residues. The CDR3 bases are TGTGCCAGCAGTGCCAGGGACAGGGGGAACACTGAAGCTTTCTTT. Its translation: CASSARDRGNTEAFF.

The CDR3 reads CASSLQGRVKMNTEAFF. CDR3 coding DNA: TGCGCCAGCAGCTTACAGGGGCGGGTTAAAATGAACACTGAAGCTTTCTTT. The chain has TRBV5-1 and TRBJ1-1, with 7 positions matching TRBD1. CDR1 is SGHRS, CDR2 YFSETQ, per germline. The V and J ends lost 2 bases and 0 bases, in that order; junction bases with no gene match: 10. This CDR3 has 17 residues.

CDR3 DNA sequence: TGTGCCAGCAGTGAGGCAACAGGGTGGGGGTCAGATACGCAGTATTTT. Protein sequence: CASSEATGWGSDTQYF. The chain couples TRBV25-1 to TRBJ2-3; a possible D gene is TRBD1 (6 bases). The CDR3 covers 16 residues. The V gene lost 3 bases and the J gene lost 4 bases, with 17 bases spanning the gap. Germline CDR1 reads MGHDK; CDR2 reads SYGVNS. The variable domain in full, completed from reference TRBV25-1 and TRBJ2-3, reads EADIYQTPRYLVIGTGKKITLECSQTMGHDKMYWYQQDPGMELHLIHYSYGVNSTEKGDLSSESTVSRIRTEHFPLTLESARPSHTSQYLCASSEATGWGSDTQYFGPGTRLTVL.

The chain couples TRBV19 to TRBJ2-3; D gene uncertain. Trimming removed 0 bases from V and 6 bases from J, with 7 bases in between. The CDR3 extends over 13 amino acids. Looked up from germline, CDR1 is LNHDA and CDR2 is SQIVND (reference sequence). This CDR3 is CASSIDPVDTQYF. CDR3 DNA sequence: TGTGCCAGTAGTATAGACCCGGTGGATACGCAGTATTTT.

The genes are TRBV7-3 and TRBJ1-6; D is possibly TRBD1 (5 bases). V was trimmed by 2 bases and J by 8 bases, leaving 13 bases between them. CDR3 size: 15 residues. Germline CDR1 SGHTA, CDR2 FQGTGA. The CDR3 bases are TGTGCCAGCAGCTTAGAACCTTTAGGGGATTCACCCCTCCACTTT. Translating gives CASSLEPLGDSPLHF.

The rearrangement links TRBV10-3 to TRBJ2-5; the match to TRBD2 covers 7 bases. CDR3 length equals 15 residues. V shed 4 bases and J 5 bases; nucleotides not matched to a gene: 10. Germline CDR1 is ENHRY and CDR2 is SYGVKD. The CDR3 is CAISGSAGLQETQYF. CDR3 bases: TGTGCCATCAGTGGCTCAGCGGGACTCCAGGAGACCCAGTACTTC.

The J gene is TRBJ1-6, the V gene TRBV12-5, with 8 bases that match TRBD1. This CDR3 has 15 amino acids. Losses at the gene ends were 1 base for V and 7 bases for J; bases not matched to a gene: 3. The germline gives CDR1 LGHNT, CDR2 FRNRAP. The DNA of the CDR3 is TGTGCTAGTGGTTTGGGACAGGGGAGGAATTCACCCCTCCACTTT. Its translation: CASGLGQGRNSPLHF.

The V and J genes are TRBV7-7 and TRBJ2-7, with 7 nucleotides matching TRBD2. The CDR3 loop spans 15 amino acids. The V gene's germline CDR1 is SSHAT and CDR2 FNYEAQ (reference sequence). Unmatched junction bases numbered 4, after V lost 0 bases and J lost 2 bases. CDR3 amino acids: CASSLAAGVPYEQYF. CDR3 sequence (DNA): TGTGCCAGCAGCTTAGCTGCGGGAGTTCCCTACGAGCAGTACTTC.

V is TRBV7-9 and J is TRBJ2-7; D is undetermined. Germline V gives CDR1 SEHNR, CDR2 FQNEAQ (reference sequence). This CDR3 comprises 12 residues. Trimming stripped 5 bases from V and 4 bases from J, with 9 bases between. Written as DNA, the CDR3 is TGTGCCAGCAGCCGGTTAGTGTACGAGCAGTACTTC. This codes for CASSRLVYEQYF.

The chain uses TRBV5-1 and TRBJ2-7; tentatively, D is TRBD1 (7 bases). The CDR3 is 17 amino acids. The germline CDR1 and CDR2 sequences are SGHRS and YFSETQ. V dropped 4 bases and J dropped 4 bases, with 24 bases sitting between them. The CDR3 protein is CASSTNRQGRRAYEQYF. In DNA form, the CDR3 reads TGCGCCAGCAGCACCAACAGACAGGGCCGGAGGGCGTACGAGCAGTACTTC.

This chain links TRBV7-8 with TRBJ2-7, with D perhaps TRBD1 (7 bases). Germline CDR1 is SGHVS and CDR2 is FQNEAQ. V was pared by 1 base and J by 4 bases, with 14 bases between. This CDR3 contains 15 residues. The chain's CDR3 is CASSLETGDWYEQYF. The CDR3 nucleotides read TGTGCCAGCAGCTTAGAAACAGGGGACTGGTACGAGCAGTACTTC.

The rearrangement joins TRBV2 to TRBJ1-1; 8 positions agree with TRBD1. V shed 8 bases and J 6 bases; nucleotides not matched to a gene: 17. Germline CDR1 is SNHLY and CDR2 is FYNNEI. The CDR3 has 16 amino acids. The CDR3 DNA follows: TGTGCCAGCTCCCCCGGGACAGGTCTTTATCGTGCTGAAGCTTTCTTT. It is translated as CASSPGTGLYRAEAFF.

The gene calls are TRBV6-5 and TRBJ2-7, with D perhaps TRBD2 (6 bases). This CDR3 is 13 amino acids long. V lost 6 bases and J lost 0, with 9 bases in between. Germline assignment: CDR1 MNHEY and CDR2 SVGAGI. CDR3 amino acids: CASSGGTSYEQYF. The CDR3 DNA is TGTGCCAGCAGCGGGGGAACCTCCTACGAGCAGTACTTC.

The CDR3 reads CASSQDRGTAGKQYF. The CDR3 DNA reads as TGCGCCAGCAGCCAAGATCGTGGGACAGCCGGGAAGCAGTACTTC. The genes are TRBV4-1 and TRBJ2-7; 7 bases line up with TRBD1. V trimming: 0 bases; J trimming: 8 bases; junction bases outside the gene matches: 10. Germline V gene lookup returns CDR1 MGHRA and CDR2 YSYEKL. This CDR3 spans 15 amino acids.